The rows below give T cell receptor beta chains drawn from one sample of a study of control samples from healthy donors and cancer patients. The table came from immunoSEQ multiplex PCR; TCRdb's copy has only in-frame clones and leaves some out. The sample has roughly 20,000 clones, under 90% seen once. Input material: PBMCs. These receptors were obtained from a man in his sixties with colorectal cancer. Each CDR3 is given with its conserved first and last residue. The order of the fields is D gene, V gene, clone size, J gene, CDR3 DNA, CDR3 protein. The D gene is left open where the match is weak. Size values are once, few and many counts, or a class for expanded clones, and some rows have none.

>NA|TRBV12-1|NA|TRBJ2-2
TGTGCCAGCAACTCTGGCGGGGAGCTGTTTTTT
CASNSGGELFF
>NA|TRBV5-5|NA|TRBJ1-1
TGTGCCAGCAGCTTTACAGCTCCCTCTGAAGCTTTCTTT
CASSFTAPSEAFF
>NA|TRBV2|NA|TRBJ2-3
TGTGCCAGCAGAGGGCCTCGTCCGGATACGCAGTATTTT
CASRGPRPDTQYF
>NA|TRBV18|NA|TRBJ2-1
TGTGCCAGCTCACGATCAACAGGAGGCACCTACAATGAGCAGTTCTTC
CASSRSTGGTYNEQFF
>NA|TRBV19|NA|TRBJ2-3
TGTGCCAGTAGTATGGGCAGAGCCACAGATACGCAGTATTTT
CASSMGRATDTQYF
>TRBD2|TRBV3-1/TRBV3-2|NA|TRBJ2-3
TGTGCCAGCAGCCAAAGTCCAGCGGGGACAGATACGCAGTATTTT
CASSQSPAGTDTQYF
>NA|TRBV6-6|NA|TRBJ1-2
TGTGCCAGCAGTCCGGACAGCTATGGCTACACCTTC
CASSPDSYGYTF
>TRBD2|TRBV29-1|NA|TRBJ2-1
TGCAGCGTTGAAAAGGGACTAGCGGGGGTAAGCTCCTACAATGAGCAGTTCTTC
CSVEKGLAGVSSYNEQFF
>TRBD1|TRBV10-3|NA|TRBJ1-4
TGTGCCATCAGTGAGAGACAGGGGGGCTCAGCTAATGAAAAACTGTTTTTT
CAISERQGGSANEKLFF
>NA|TRBV2|NA|TRBJ2-5
TGTGCCAGCGTCGCTGGCTATGGGGAGACCCAGTACTTC
CASVAGYGETQYF
>NA|TRBV7-9|NA|TRBJ1-1
TGTGCCAGCAGCTTAGTTCAGGGAGGCACTGAAGCTTTCTTT
CASSLVQGGTEAFF
>NA|TRBV24-1|NA|TRBJ2-1
TGTGCCACCGGGCCTTCCAATGAGCAGTTCTTC
CATGPSNEQFF
>TRBD1|TRBV27|once|TRBJ1-1
TGTGCCAGCAGTTTATCGAGACAGGGGGGATTATTGGGAGGCACTGAAGCTTTCTTT
CASSLSRQGGLLGGTEAFF
>NA|TRBV6-5|NA|TRBJ2-1
TGTGCCAGCAGTTACAAAGACTCCTACAATGAGCAGTTCTTC
CASSYKDSYNEQFF
>TRBD1|TRBV30|once|TRBJ1-4
TGTGCCTGGAGTGCGGGGCGGACAGGGACTGAAAAACTGTTTTTT
CAWSAGRTGTEKLFF
>TRBD1|TRBV6-2/TRBV6-3|once|TRBJ1-5
TGTGCCAGCAGTTACGGGGACAGGGGGAGTCAGCCCCAGCATTTT
CASSYGDRGSQPQHF
>NA|TRBV6-2/TRBV6-3|NA|TRBJ1-5
TGTGCCAGCAGTTACGGCAGAAATCAGCCCCAGCATTTT
CASSYGRNQPQHF
>TRBD1|TRBV11-2|NA|TRBJ1-2
TGTGCCAGCAGCTTAGGAACAGGGGGCTATAACTATGGCTACACCTTC
CASSLGTGGYNYGYTF
>NA|TRBV7-9|few|TRBJ1-6
TGTGCCAGCAGGACAGGTTACAATTCACCCCTCCACTTT
CASRTGYNSPLHF
>NA|TRBV28|NA|TRBJ1-5
TGTGCCAGCAGTTTGGGAGACTCAGCCCAGCATTTT
CASSLGDSAQHF
>NA|TRBV7-2|once|TRBJ1-2
TGTGCCAGCAGCCCCAGACCCACGGCAGGGGTCTTTGGCTACACCTTC
CASSPRPTAGVFGYTF
>NA|TRBV18|NA|TRBJ1-3
TGTGCCAGCGGCGATTTCTCTGGAAACACCATATATTTT
CASGDFSGNTIYF
>NA|TRBV6-2/TRBV6-3|NA|TRBJ2-1
TGTGCCAGCAGCAAAGAGTGGACAACGGAGTTCTTC
CASSKEWTTEFF
>NA|TRBV29-1|once|TRBJ1-4
TGCAGCGTATGGGATAATGAAAAACTGTTTTTT
CSVWDNEKLFF
>TRBD2|TRBV5-1|NA|TRBJ2-5
TGCGCCAGCAGCCACGGGACTAGCCAAGAGACCCAGTACTTC
CASSHGTSQETQYF
>NA|TRBV12-3/TRBV12-4|NA|TRBJ1-2
TGTGCCAGCAGTTTAGCGTATGGCTACACCTTC
CASSLAYGYTF
>NA|TRBV7-9|NA|TRBJ2-2
TGTGCCAGCAGCTTAGTGACAGGAAACACCGGGGAGCTGTTTTTT
CASSLVTGNTGELFF
>NA|TRBV9|NA|TRBJ1-2
TGTGCCAGCAGCCCAACAGGGAACTATGGCTACACCTTC
CASSPTGNYGYTF
>TRBD2|TRBV20-1|NA|TRBJ2-7
TGCAGTGCTAGTGGCACTAGCGGGGGGGATTCCTACGAGCAGTACTTC
CSASGTSGGDSYEQYF
>NA|TRBV6-5|few|TRBJ2-7
TGTGCCAGCAGCGGACAGCACGAGCAGTACTTC
CASSGQHEQYF
>NA|TRBV3-1/TRBV3-2|NA|TRBJ1-1
TGTGCCAGCAGCCAAGACGCCGAAGCTTTCTTT
CASSQDAEAFF